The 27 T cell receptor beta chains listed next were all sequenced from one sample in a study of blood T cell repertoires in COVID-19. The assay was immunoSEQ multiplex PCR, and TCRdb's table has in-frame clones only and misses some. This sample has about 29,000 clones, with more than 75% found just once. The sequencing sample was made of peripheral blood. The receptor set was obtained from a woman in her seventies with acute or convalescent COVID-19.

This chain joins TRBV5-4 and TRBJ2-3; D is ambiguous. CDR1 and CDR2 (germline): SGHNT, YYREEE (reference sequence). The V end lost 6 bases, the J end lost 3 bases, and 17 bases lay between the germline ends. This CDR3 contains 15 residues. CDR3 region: CASTQIGRLTDTQYF. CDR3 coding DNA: TGTGCCAGCACTCAAATTGGGCGCCTGACAGATACGCAGTATTTT.

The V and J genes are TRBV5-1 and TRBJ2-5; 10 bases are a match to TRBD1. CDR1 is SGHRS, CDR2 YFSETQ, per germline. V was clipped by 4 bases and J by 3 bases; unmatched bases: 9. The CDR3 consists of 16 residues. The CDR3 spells CASSGPGTGVEETQYF. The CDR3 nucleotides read TGCGCCAGCAGCGGACCCGGGACAGGGGTTGAAGAGACCCAGTACTTC.

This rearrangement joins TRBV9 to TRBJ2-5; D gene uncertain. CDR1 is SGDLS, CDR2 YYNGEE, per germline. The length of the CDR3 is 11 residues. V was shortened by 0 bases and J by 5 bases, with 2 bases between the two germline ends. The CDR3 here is CASSVAETQYF. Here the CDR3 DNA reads TGTGCCAGCAGCGTAGCGGAGACCCAGTACTTC.

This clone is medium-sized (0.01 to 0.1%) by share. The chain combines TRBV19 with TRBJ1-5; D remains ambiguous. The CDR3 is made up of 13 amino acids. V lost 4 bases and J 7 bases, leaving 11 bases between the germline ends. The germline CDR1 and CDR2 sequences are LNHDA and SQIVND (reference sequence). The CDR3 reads CASSKAGMQPQHF. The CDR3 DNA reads TGTGCCAGTAGTAAGGCAGGAATGCAGCCCCAGCATTTT.

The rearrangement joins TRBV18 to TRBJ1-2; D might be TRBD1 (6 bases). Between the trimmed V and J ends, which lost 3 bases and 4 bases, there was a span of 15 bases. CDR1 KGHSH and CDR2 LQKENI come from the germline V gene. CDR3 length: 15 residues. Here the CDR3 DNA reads TGTGCCAGCTCACCCGCAGGGGTTGATTTCTATGGCTACACCTTC. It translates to CASSPAGVDFYGYTF. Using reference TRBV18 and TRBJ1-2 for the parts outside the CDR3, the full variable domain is NAGVMQNPRHLVRRRGQEARLRCSPMKGHSHVYWYRQLPEEGLKFMVYLQKENIIDESGMPKERFSAEFPKEGPSILRIQQVVRGDSAAYFCASSPAGVDFYGYTFGSGTRLTVV.

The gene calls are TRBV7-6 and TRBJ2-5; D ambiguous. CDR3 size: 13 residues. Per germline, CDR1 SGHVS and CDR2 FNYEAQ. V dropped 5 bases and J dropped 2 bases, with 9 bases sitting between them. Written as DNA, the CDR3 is TGTGCCAGCAGCCAACTCCCACAAGAGACCCAGTACTTC. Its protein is CASSQLPQETQYF. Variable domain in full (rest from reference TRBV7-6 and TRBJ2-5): GAGVSQSPRYKVTKRGQDVALRCDPISGHVSLYWYRQALGQGPEFLTYFNYEAQQDKSGLPNDRFSAERPEGSISTLTIQRTEQRDSAMYRCASSQLPQETQYFGPGTRLLVL.

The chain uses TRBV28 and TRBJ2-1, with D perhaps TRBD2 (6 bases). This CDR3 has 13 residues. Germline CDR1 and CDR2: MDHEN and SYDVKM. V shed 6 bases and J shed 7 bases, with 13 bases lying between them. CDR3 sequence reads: CASRGGPTNEQFF. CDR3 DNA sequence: TGTGCCAGCAGGGGGGGACCAACGAATGAGCAGTTCTTC.

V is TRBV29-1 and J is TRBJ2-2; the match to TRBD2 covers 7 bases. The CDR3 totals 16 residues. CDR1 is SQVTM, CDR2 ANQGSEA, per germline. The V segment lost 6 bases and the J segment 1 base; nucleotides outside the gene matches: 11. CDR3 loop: CSVLIRASGNTGELFF. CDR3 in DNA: TGCAGCGTGCTCATCAGGGCTAGCGGGAACACCGGGGAGCTGTTTTTT.

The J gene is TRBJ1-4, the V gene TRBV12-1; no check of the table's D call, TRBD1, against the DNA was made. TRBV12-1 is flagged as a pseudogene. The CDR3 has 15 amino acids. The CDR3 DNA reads TGTGCCAGCAGCTTTAGTTGGACACCAGGTGAAAAACTGTTTTTT. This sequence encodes CASSFSWTPGEKLFF.

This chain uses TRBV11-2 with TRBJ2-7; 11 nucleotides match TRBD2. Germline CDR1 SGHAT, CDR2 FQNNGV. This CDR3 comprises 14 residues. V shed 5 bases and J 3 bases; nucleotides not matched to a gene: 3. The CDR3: CASSPGTSGYEQYF. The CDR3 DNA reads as TGTGCCAGCAGCCCCGGGACTAGCGGCTACGAGCAGTACTTC.

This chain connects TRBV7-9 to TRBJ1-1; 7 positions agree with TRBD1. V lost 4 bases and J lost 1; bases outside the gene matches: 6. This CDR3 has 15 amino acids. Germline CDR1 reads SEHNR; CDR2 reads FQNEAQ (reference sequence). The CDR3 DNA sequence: TGTGCCAGCAGCTCCAGACAGGGAAGGAACACTGAAGCTTTCTTT. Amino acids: CASSSRQGRNTEAFF.

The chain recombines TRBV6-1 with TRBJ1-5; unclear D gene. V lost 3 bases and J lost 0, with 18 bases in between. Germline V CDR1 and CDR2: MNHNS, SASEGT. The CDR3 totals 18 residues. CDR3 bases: TGTGCCAGCAGTGACAGATTGGAGGGTTCCCATAGCAATCAGCCCCAGCATTTT. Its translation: CASSDRLEGSHSNQPQHF.

The CDR3 spells CASRQTGVTEAFF. The CDR3 nucleotides are TGTGCCAGCAGACAGACAGGGGTCACTGAAGCTTTCTTT. This rearrangement joins TRBV6-5 to TRBJ1-1; 8 bases line up with TRBD1. The V gene end was trimmed by 6 bases and the J gene end by 4 bases; junction bases not matched to a gene: 4. The CDR3 is 13 amino acids. Looked up from germline, CDR1 is MNHEY and CDR2 is SVGAGI.

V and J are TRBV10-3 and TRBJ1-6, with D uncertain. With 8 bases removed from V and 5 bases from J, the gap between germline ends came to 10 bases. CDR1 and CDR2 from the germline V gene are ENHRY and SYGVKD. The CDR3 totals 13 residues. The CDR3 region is CAIRLADNSPLHF. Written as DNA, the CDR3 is TGTGCCATCCGGTTAGCAGATAATTCACCCCTCCACTTT.

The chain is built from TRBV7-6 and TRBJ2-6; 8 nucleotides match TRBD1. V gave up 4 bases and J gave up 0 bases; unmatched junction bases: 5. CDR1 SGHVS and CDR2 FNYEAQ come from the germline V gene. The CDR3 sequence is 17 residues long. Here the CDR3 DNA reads TGTGCCAGCAGCTCGGGACAGGCAACCTCTGGGGCCAACGTCCTGACTTTC. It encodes CASSSGQATSGANVLTF.

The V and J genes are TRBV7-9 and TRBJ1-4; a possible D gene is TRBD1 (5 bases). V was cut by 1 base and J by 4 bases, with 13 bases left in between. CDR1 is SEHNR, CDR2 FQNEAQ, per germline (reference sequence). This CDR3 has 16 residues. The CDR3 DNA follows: TGTGCCAGCAGCTTAGTAGCGGGACGGAATAATGAAAAACTGTTTTTT. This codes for CASSLVAGRNNEKLFF.

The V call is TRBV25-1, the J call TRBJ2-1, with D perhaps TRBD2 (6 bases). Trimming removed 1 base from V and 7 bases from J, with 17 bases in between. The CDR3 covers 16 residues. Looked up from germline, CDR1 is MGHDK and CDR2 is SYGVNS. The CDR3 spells CASSESLAPSSNEQFF. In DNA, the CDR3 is TGTGCCAGCAGTGAATCTCTAGCGCCATCCTCGAATGAGCAGTTCTTC.

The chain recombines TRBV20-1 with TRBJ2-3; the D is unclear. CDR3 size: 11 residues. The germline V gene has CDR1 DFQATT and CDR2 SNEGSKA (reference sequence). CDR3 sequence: CSELTMDTQYF. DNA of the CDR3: TGCAGCGAACTCACTATGGATACGCAGTATTTT.

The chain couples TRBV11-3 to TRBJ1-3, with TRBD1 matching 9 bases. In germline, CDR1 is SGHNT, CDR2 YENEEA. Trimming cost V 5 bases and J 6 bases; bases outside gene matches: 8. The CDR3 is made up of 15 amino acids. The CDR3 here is CASSPGQGKENTIYF. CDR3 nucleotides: TGTGCCAGCAGCCCAGGACAGGGGAAGGAAAACACCATATATTTT.

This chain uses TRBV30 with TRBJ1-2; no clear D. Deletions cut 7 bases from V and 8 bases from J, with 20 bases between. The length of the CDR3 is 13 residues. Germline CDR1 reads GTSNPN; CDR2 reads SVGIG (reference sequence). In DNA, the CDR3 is TGTGCCTACCTTTATGGAGGAACCGGGGGCTACACCTTC. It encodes CAYLYGGTGGYTF.

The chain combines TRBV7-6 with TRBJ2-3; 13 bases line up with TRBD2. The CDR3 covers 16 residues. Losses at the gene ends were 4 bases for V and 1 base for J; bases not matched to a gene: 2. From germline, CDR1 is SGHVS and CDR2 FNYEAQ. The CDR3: CASSYGLAGGTDTQYF. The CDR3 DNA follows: TGTGCCAGCAGCTATGGACTAGCGGGGGGCACAGATACGCAGTATTTT.

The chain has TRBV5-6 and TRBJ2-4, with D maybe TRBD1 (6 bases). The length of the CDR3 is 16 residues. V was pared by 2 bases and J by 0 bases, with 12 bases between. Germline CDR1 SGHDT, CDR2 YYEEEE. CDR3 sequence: CASSFQGLSAKNIQYF. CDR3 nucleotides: TGTGCCAGCAGCTTCCAGGGGCTATCAGCCAAAAACATTCAGTACTTC.

The CDR3 region has the DNA TGCGCCAGCAGCTTGGCGGAGAGGAGAAGCGAGCAGTACTTC. Translation gives CASSLAERRSEQYF. This chain joins TRBV5-1 and TRBJ2-7; D is ambiguous. This CDR3 contains 14 residues. V was pared by 0 bases and J by 6 bases, with 13 bases between. CDR1 and CDR2 from the germline V gene are SGHRS and YFSETQ.

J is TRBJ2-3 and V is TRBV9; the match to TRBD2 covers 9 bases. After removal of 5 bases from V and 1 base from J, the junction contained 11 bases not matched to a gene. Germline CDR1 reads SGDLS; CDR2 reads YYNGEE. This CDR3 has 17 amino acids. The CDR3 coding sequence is TGTGCCAGCAGTCCCGGTCGAGCGGGGGGCCGCACAGATACGCAGTATTTT. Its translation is CASSPGRAGGRTDTQYF. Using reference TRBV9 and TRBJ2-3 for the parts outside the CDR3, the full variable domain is DSGVTQTPKHLITATGQRVTLRCSPRSGDLSVYWYQQSLDQGLQFLIQYYNGEERAKGNILERFSAQQFPDLHSELNLSSLELGDSALYFCASSPGRAGGRTDTQYFGPGTRLTVL.

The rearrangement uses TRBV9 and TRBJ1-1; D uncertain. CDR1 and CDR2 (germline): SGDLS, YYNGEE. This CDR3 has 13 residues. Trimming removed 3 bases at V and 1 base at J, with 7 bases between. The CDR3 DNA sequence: TGTGCCAGCAGCGGCACAGAGAACACTGAAGCTTTCTTT. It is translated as CASSGTENTEAFF.

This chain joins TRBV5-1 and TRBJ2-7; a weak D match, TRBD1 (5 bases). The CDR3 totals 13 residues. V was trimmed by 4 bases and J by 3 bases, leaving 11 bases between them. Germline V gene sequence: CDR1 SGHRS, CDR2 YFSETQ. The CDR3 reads CASSPTVNYEQYF. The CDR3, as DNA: TGCGCCAGCAGCCCGACAGTAAACTACGAGCAGTACTTC.

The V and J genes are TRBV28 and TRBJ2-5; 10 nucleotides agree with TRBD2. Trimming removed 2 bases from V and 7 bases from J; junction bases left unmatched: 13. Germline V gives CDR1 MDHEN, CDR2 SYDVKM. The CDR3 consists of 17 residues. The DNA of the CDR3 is TGTGCCAGCAGTTTAGTGGGAGCTAGCGGGAGCCCGGGGACCCAGTACTTC. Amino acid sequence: CASSLVGASGSPGTQYF.